The entry below describes one TCR beta chain. The sample originates from a study of T-cell reconstitution after alpha-beta-depleted transplantation in children. Preparation of the TCRbeta library used unique molecular identifiers. MiXCR was run by TCRdb on the PCR reads, yielding one entry per CDR3 protein. In the table there are hundreds of thousands of distinct CDR3 sequences, 10% to 15% of which are singletons. This CDR3 has 14 amino acids. Trimming cost V 5 bases and J 3 bases, with 14 bases left between them. The germline V gene encodes CDR1 SGHTA and CDR2 FQGNSA. The genes are TRBV7-2 and TRBJ2-7, with D possibly TRBD1 on 5 matching bases. The starting material was PBMCs, obtained before TCRalphabeta/CD19-depleted stem cell transplant. The sequence was obtained from a girl aged 2 to 10 with congenital amegakaryocytic thrombocytopenia, due to receive a stem cell transplant. CDR3 bases: TGTGCCAGCAGCCTAAGCGAGGACAACTACGAGCAGTACTTC. Encoded protein: CASSLSEDNYEQYF.